The 28 T cell receptor beta chains below come from one sample, sequenced in a study of shared clonotypes between healthy human individuals. Sequenced by immunoSEQ multiplex PCR; TCRdb stores in-frame clones only, minus some. The table lists millions of clones, approximately 93% of them singletons, with 0.39% in the top ten. Sequencing used naive CD4+ T cells from PBMCs. The subset here: CD45RA+ positively selected. These TCRs come from a man aged 18 to 29 in good health. Some clones in this sample may be carry-over from other donors' samples.

The rearrangement links TRBV6-4 to TRBJ1-1; 8 nucleotides align to TRBD1. CDR1 is MRHNA and CDR2 is SNTAGT in the germline V gene. CDR3 length: 14 residues. The junction had 4 bases not matched to a gene; V was cut back by 6 bases and J by 1 base. The CDR3 loop reads CASRRQGQNTEAFF. Written as DNA, the CDR3 is TGTGCCAGCAGACGACAGGGGCAGAACACTGAAGCTTTCTTT.

The sample holds one count of this clone. The rearrangement joins TRBV27 to TRBJ1-1; TRBD1 agrees at 7 bases. Germline V gene data show CDR1 as MNHEY and CDR2 as SMNVEV (reference sequence). This CDR3 is 17 amino acids long. Trimming removed 3 bases from V and 0 bases from J; junction bases left unmatched: 10. Here the CDR3 reads CASSFAPGQFMNTEAFF. CDR3 DNA: TGTGCCAGCAGTTTCGCTCCGGGACAGTTCATGAACACTGAAGCTTTCTTT.

J is TRBJ1-3 and V is TRBV7-2, with D perhaps TRBD1 (6 bases). This CDR3 has 16 residues. Germline CDR1 reads SGHTA; CDR2 reads FQGNSA. Deletions cut 5 bases from V and 1 base from J, with 15 bases between. The CDR3 DNA sequence: TGTGCCAGCAGCAAGGGATTCCAGGGGTCTGGAAACACCATATATTTT. Residues: CASSKGFQGSGNTIYF.

The gene calls are TRBV6-1 and TRBJ2-7; no reliable D call. There are 15 residues in the CDR3. The V end was cut by 8 bases, the J end by 5 bases, with 22 bases between. Per the germline V gene, CDR1 is MNHNS and CDR2 is SASEGT. CDR3 coding DNA: TGTGCCAGCCGTCGTTGGCAGACCTTCTCTGACGAGCAGTACTTC. Protein sequence: CASRRWQTFSDEQYF.

The chain employs TRBV19 and TRBJ2-1; D is possibly TRBD1 (5 bases). Per germline, CDR1 LNHDA and CDR2 SQIVND (reference sequence). The CDR3 extends over 14 amino acids. V lost 3 bases and J lost 8, with 14 bases in between. Here the CDR3 reads CASSITAGIYEQFF. CDR3 DNA sequence: TGTGCCAGTAGTATTACGGCAGGGATCTATGAGCAGTTCTTC.

The gene calls are TRBV7-2 and TRBJ1-2, with D hard to call. CDR3 length equals 14 residues. Germline V CDR1 and CDR2: SGHTA, FQGNSA. V lost 1 base and J lost 4, with 10 bases in between. The CDR3 coding sequence is TGTGCCAGCAGCTTAGGCAGGTCTCTCTATGGCTACACCTTC. Translated: CASSLGRSLYGYTF.

J is TRBJ2-7 and V is TRBV5-5; TRBD2 aligns across 9 bases. The CDR3 totals 15 residues. The J segment lost 4 bases and the V segment lost 6 bases, leaving 11 bases of the junction unmatched. Germline assignment: CDR1 SGHKS and CDR2 YYEKEE (reference sequence). The CDR3 DNA sequence: TGTGCCAGCACCCGGACCCTAGCGGGATCGTACGAGCAGTACTTC. Its protein is CASTRTLAGSYEQYF.

V usage is TRBV9 and J usage is TRBJ2-7, with 10 bases fitting TRBD2. V was clipped by 3 bases and J by 4 bases; unmatched bases: 4. The CDR3 loop spans 14 amino acids. Germline values: CDR1 SGDLS, CDR2 YYNGEE. This chain's CDR3 is CASSAASGGYEQYF. In nucleotides, the CDR3 is TGTGCCAGCAGCGCCGCTAGCGGGGGATACGAGCAGTACTTC.

In regard to this clone: The same CDR3 can be traced to other DNA sequences in this sample. V usage is TRBV19 and J usage is TRBJ1-2; no definite D call. The CDR3 is 12 residues long. CDR1 is LNHDA, CDR2 SQIVND, per germline (reference sequence). Trimming pared 3 bases from V and 7 bases from J, leaving 9 bases between. The CDR3 is CASSIVGFGYTF. The CDR3 coding sequence is TGTGCCAGTAGTATCGTCGGGTTTGGCTACACCTTC.

This chain joins TRBV5-4 and TRBJ2-3, with D unclear. V shed 4 bases and J shed 2 bases, with 14 bases lying between them. The CDR3 has 15 amino acids. Germline CDR1 SGHNT, CDR2 YYREEE (reference sequence). The DNA of the CDR3 is TGTGCCAGCAGCCCTGGCACTTACCCCACAGATACGCAGTATTTT. Its protein product is CASSPGTYPTDTQYF.

A word on this clone: In the same sample, other DNA sequences code for this CDR3. The chain carries TRBV7-9 and TRBJ2-7, with D maybe TRBD1 (5 bases). Germline CDR1 and CDR2: SEHNR and FQNEAQ (reference sequence). The V and J ends lost 5 bases and 1 base respectively, with 12 bases between them. The CDR3 loop spans 14 amino acids. DNA of the CDR3: TGTGCCAGCAGCCCGCGCACAGGTTCCTACGAGCAGTACTTC. Its translation: CASSPRTGSYEQYF. Full variable domain (rest looked up from reference TRBV7-9 and TRBJ2-7): DTGVSQNPRHKITKRGQNVTFRCDPISEHNRLYWYRQTLGQGPEFLTYFQNEAQLEKSRLLSDRFSAERPKGSFSTLEIQRTEQGDSAMYLCASSPRTGSYEQYFGPGTRLTVT.

This chain uses TRBV30 with TRBJ2-7; perhaps TRBD2 as D (5 bases). CDR3 length equals 13 residues. V shed 2 bases and J shed 3 bases, with 11 bases lying between them. Germline CDR1 and CDR2: GTSNPN and SVGIG (reference sequence). The DNA of the CDR3 is TGTGCCTGGAGTTCAAGAGGGAGCTACGAGCAGTACTTC. Its translation is CAWSSRGSYEQYF.

This chain joins TRBV18 and TRBJ2-7; no clear D gene. From germline, CDR1 is KGHSH and CDR2 LQKENI. Trimming pared 3 bases from V and 6 bases from J, leaving 12 bases between. The CDR3 is 13 amino acids. The CDR3 protein is CASSPTGELEQYF. The CDR3 DNA reads as TGTGCCAGCTCACCCACGGGTGAGCTCGAGCAGTACTTC.

Only one count was recorded for this clone. The chain combines TRBV15 with TRBJ2-1; 8 nucleotides agree with TRBD2. CDR1 LNHNV and CDR2 YYDKDF come from the germline V gene (reference sequence). CDR3 length: 16 amino acids. Unmatched junction bases numbered 5, after V lost 1 base and J lost 3 bases. The CDR3: CATSRGSSGYYNEQFF. The CDR3 DNA follows: TGTGCCACCAGCAGAGGGTCTAGCGGGTACTACAATGAGCAGTTCTTC. Full variable domain (outside the CDR3, taken from reference TRBV15 and TRBJ2-1): DAMVIQNPRYQVTQFGKPVTLSCSQTLNHNVMYWYQQKSSQAPKLLFHYYDKDFNNEADTPDNFQSRRPNTSFCFLDIRSPGLGDTAMYLCATSRGSSGYYNEQFFGPGTRLTVL.

The chain combines TRBV28 with TRBJ2-2; a weak D match, TRBD2 (6 bases). Germline CDR1 MDHEN, CDR2 SYDVKM. With 3 bases removed from V and 7 bases from J, the gap between germline ends came to 12 bases. The CDR3 consists of 14 residues. CDR3 loop: CASSFGGAGGELFF. The DNA of the CDR3 is TGTGCCAGCAGTTTTGGGGGAGCGGGCGGGGAGCTGTTTTTT.

The chain couples TRBV27 to TRBJ2-3; D may be TRBD2 (6 bases). Germline assignment: CDR1 MNHEY and CDR2 SMNVEV (reference sequence). V dropped 3 bases and J dropped 3 bases, with 13 bases sitting between them. The length of the CDR3 is 15 residues. CDR3 region: CASSFRRDRTDTQYF. CDR3 bases: TGTGCCAGCAGTTTTAGGCGGGACCGGACAGATACGCAGTATTTT.

In its sample, this clone was seen a few times. This chain links TRBV29-1 with TRBJ1-1; unclear D gene. Germline lookup yields CDR1 SQVTM and CDR2 ANQGSEA. V was shortened by 4 bases and J by 0 bases, with 9 bases between the two germline ends. This CDR3 comprises 13 residues. This chain's CDR3 is CSVVRTVNTEAFF. DNA of the CDR3: TGCAGCGTTGTCAGGACGGTGAACACTGAAGCTTTCTTT. Filled out from reference TRBV29-1 and TRBJ1-1, the complete variable domain reads SAVISQKPSRDICQRGTSLTIQCQVDSQVTMMFWYRQQPGQSLTLIATANQGSEATYESGFVIDKFPISRPNLTFSTLTVSNMSPEDSSIYLCSVVRTVNTEAFFGQGTRLTVV.

This chain joins TRBV7-3 and TRBJ1-1; D might be TRBD1 (6 bases). This CDR3 spans 13 amino acids. Germline V gives CDR1 SGHTA, CDR2 FQGTGA. The ends were cut back, 5 bases at V and 7 bases at J, with 14 bases in the middle. CDR3 sequence reads: CASSPTGGLEAFF. The CDR3 bases are TGTGCCAGCAGCCCGACTGGGGGCCTTGAAGCTTTCTTT.

The chain links TRBV27 to TRBJ1-5; maybe TRBD1 (6 bases). CDR3 size: 12 residues. Germline CDR1 and CDR2: MNHEY and SMNVEV (reference sequence). Trimming shortened V by 8 bases and J by 7 bases, and 12 bases separated the two germline ends. The CDR3 region is CASHRVGQPQHF. CDR3 DNA: TGTGCCAGCCACAGGGTTGGGCAGCCCCAGCATTTT.

The rearrangement links TRBV23-1 to TRBJ1-1, with no clear D. TRBV23-1 is annotated as an ORF whose role is uncertain. With 4 bases removed from V and 3 bases from J, the gap between germline ends came to 12 bases. The CDR3 covers 14 residues. CDR3 protein: CASSPPLEYTEAFF. The CDR3 region has the DNA TGCGCCAGCAGTCCACCGCTTGAGTACACTGAAGCTTTCTTT.

Concerning this clone itself: The identical CDR3 is also encoded by other nucleotide sequences in the sample. V and J are TRBV28 and TRBJ1-2, with no clear D. The germline gives CDR1 MDHEN, CDR2 SYDVKM. CDR3 length: 12 residues. V was shortened by 6 bases and J by 3 bases, with 8 bases between the two germline ends. This CDR3 is CASSRGYYGYTF. The CDR3 region has the DNA TGTGCCAGCAGCCGCGGTTACTATGGCTACACCTTC.

This chain uses TRBV19 with TRBJ2-7; D possibly matches TRBD1 or TRBD2 (6 bases each). The CDR3 runs 15 residues. Germline lookup yields CDR1 LNHDA and CDR2 SQIVND (reference sequence). V lost 10 bases and J 2 bases, leaving 21 bases between the germline ends. DNA of the CDR3: TGTGCCACCACCACGCGATACGGGGGCCCCTACGAGCAGTACTTC. It specifies CATTTRYGGPYEQYF. Together with reference TRBV19 and TRBJ2-7, the CDR3 gives the full variable domain: DGGITQSPKYLFRKEGQNVTLSCEQNLNHDAMYWYRQDPGQGLRLIYYSQIVNDFQKGDIAEGYSVSREKKESFPLTVTSAQKNPTAFYLCATTTRYGGPYEQYFGPGTRLTVT.

The chain couples TRBV11-1 to TRBJ2-1, with D possibly called TRBD1 or TRBD2 (5 bases each). This CDR3 is 17 amino acids long. V was trimmed by 8 bases and J by 0 bases, leaving 20 bases between them. Germline V gives CDR1 SGHAT, CDR2 FQDESV (reference sequence). The CDR3 DNA is TGTGCCAGCGTACCCACCCCGGGGCTCGGCTCCTACAATGAGCAGTTCTTC. It encodes CASVPTPGLGSYNEQFF. Complete variable domain (other parts from reference TRBV11-1 and TRBJ2-1): EAEVAQSPRYKITEKSQAVAFWCDPISGHATLYWYRQILGQGPELLVQFQDESVVDDSQLPKDRFSAERLKGVDSTLKIQPAELGDSAMYLCASVPTPGLGSYNEQFFGPGTRLTVL.

The chain has TRBV29-1 and TRBJ2-7; weak D call: TRBD1 (6 bases). The V gene's germline CDR1 is SQVTM and CDR2 ANQGSEA. The V end was cut by 5 bases, the J end by 3 bases, with 17 bases between. The CDR3 length is 14 residues. This chain's CDR3 is CSVRDTDIGYEQYF. The DNA of the CDR3 is TGCAGCGTTAGGGACACCGATATAGGCTACGAGCAGTACTTC.

The J gene is TRBJ2-1, the V gene TRBV7-9; 10 bases map to TRBD2. The CDR3 spans 17 residues. Germline lookup yields CDR1 SEHNR and CDR2 FQNEAQ (reference sequence). The V segment lost 2 bases and the J segment 9 bases; nucleotides outside the gene matches: 13. Written as DNA, the CDR3 is TGTGCCAGCAGCTTACACGGGACTAGCGCTCAGGGGGGTGAGCAGTTCTTC. Its translation: CASSLHGTSAQGGEQFF.

The chain recombines TRBV19 with TRBJ1-2; TRBD1 aligns across 7 bases. The CDR3 sequence is 13 residues long. V shed 11 bases and J 3 bases; nucleotides not matched to a gene: 9. CDR1 and CDR2 from the germline V gene are LNHDA and SQIVND (reference sequence). Here the CDR3 reads CACRQGGDYGYTF. The CDR3, as DNA: TGTGCCTGCAGACAGGGAGGAGACTATGGCTACACCTTC.

The J gene is TRBJ2-7, the V gene TRBV28, with 7 nucleotides matching TRBD2. This CDR3 is built from 16 residues. Germline CDR1 MDHEN, CDR2 SYDVKM. V was pared by 5 bases and J by 1 base, with 11 bases of the junction left unmatched. The CDR3 region has the DNA TGTGCCAGCAGTCCAGGGAGGCTAGCGGTTTCCTACGAGCAGTACTTC. Its protein product is CASSPGRLAVSYEQYF.

V is TRBV7-2 and J is TRBJ1-1; the D gene is possibly TRBD1 (5 bases). The CDR3 covers 15 residues. The germline gives CDR1 SGHTA, CDR2 FQGNSA. Trimming left V 0 bases short and J 5 bases short, with 13 bases between. The CDR3: CASSLAPRGGTEAFF. The DNA for the CDR3 is TGTGCCAGCAGCTTAGCGCCTCGGGGGGGGACTGAAGCTTTCTTT.